The subject of this entry is one T cell receptor (beta chain). Its antigen remains unknown. A CD45RO/CCR7/CD25/CD127/CD95/CD27 panel sorted naive, central memory, regulatory and stem cell-like memory CD4+ cells. Expressed TCRB transcripts were sequenced, since all the RNA that had been isolated was reverse transcribed. Assay used: immunoSEQ multiplex PCR; TCRdb lists only in-frame clones, some missing. The sample has about 650,000 clones, roughly 12% seen once; the top ten hold about 0.11%. The sample comes from a study of beta chain features in type 1 diabetes. Overall study findings and caveats: Moderately but significantly shorter TCRB CDR3s were found in Type 1 diabetes patients in all four CD4+ subsets. Patients' naive, central memory and regulatory TCRB repertoires appeared more alike than those of healthy donors.

Trimming shortened V by 3 bases and J by 2 bases, and 17 bases separated the two germline ends. The CDR3 covers 16 residues. Germline CDR1 SGHAT, CDR2 FQNNGV. The sequencing sample was made of naive CD4+ T cells from blood. The TCR comes from a man aged 25-40 years with type 1 diabetes. The chain recombines TRBV11-2 with TRBJ2-7; D may correspond to TRBD1 or TRBD2 (5 bases each). The CDR3 region is CASSFNQGSGPYEQYF. The CDR3 DNA reads TGTGCCAGCAGCTTTAATCAGGGATCGGGGCCCTACGAGCAGTACTTC. Complete variable domain (other parts from reference TRBV11-2 and TRBJ2-7): EAGVAQSPRYKIIEKRQSVAFWCNPISGHATLYWYQQILGQGPKLLIQFQNNGVVDDSQLPKDRFSAERLKGVDSTLKIQPAKLEDSAVYLCASSFNQGSGPYEQYFGPGTRLTVT.